This TCR beta chain was sequenced for a study of identical twins. Study-level findings and limits: The authors drew conclusions from cross-sectional statistical analysis rather than following the same donors. Weaker excess twin sharing was observed in beta out-of-frame sequences. Modelling approaches yielded underestimates of out-of-frame TCR alpha sharing between monozygotic twins. Out-of-frame alpha sequences shared by twins were enriched for low generation probability.

Germline CDR1 and CDR2: SGHRS and YFSETQ. This CDR3 region has 15 residues. V lost 6 bases, J lost 3 bases, and 12 bases stayed unmatched. Regarding this clonotype: The antigen is unknown.

TCRdb recomputed calls from the 5' RACE reads with MiXCR, one row per CDR3 protein. Here the sample spans hundreds of thousands of distinct CDR3 sequences, approximately 13% being singletons. This same sample was also taken into another study, of yellow fever vaccine responses in identical twins.

The rearrangement links TRBV5-1 to TRBJ2-7, with 7 bases fitting TRBD2. The TCR sequence derives from a woman under 30 in good health. The sample was PBMCs. The CDR3 reads CASTPGGGVGYEQYF. CDR3 sequence (DNA): TGCGCCAGCACCCCCGGTGGGGGGGTTGGCTACGAGCAGTACTTC. The full variable domain, completed using reference TRBV5-1 and TRBJ2-7, is KAGVTQTPRYLIKTRGQQVTLSCSPISGHRSVSWYQQTPGQGLQFLFEYFSETQRNKGNFPGRFSGRQFSNSRSEMNVSTLELGDSALYLCASTPGGGVGYEQYFGPGTRLTVT.